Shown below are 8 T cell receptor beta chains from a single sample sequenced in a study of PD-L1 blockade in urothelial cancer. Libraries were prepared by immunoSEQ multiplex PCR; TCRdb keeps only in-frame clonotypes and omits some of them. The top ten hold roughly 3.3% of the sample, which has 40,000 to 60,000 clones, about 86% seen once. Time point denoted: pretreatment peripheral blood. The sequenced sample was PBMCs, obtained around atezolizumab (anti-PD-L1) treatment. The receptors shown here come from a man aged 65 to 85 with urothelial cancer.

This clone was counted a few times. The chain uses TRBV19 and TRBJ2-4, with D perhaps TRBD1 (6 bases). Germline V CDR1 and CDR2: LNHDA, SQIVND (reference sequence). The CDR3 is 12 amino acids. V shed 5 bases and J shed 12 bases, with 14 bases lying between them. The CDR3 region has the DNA TGTGCCAGTAGTCTCGCGACAGGCCATCAGTACTTC. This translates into CASSLATGHQYF.

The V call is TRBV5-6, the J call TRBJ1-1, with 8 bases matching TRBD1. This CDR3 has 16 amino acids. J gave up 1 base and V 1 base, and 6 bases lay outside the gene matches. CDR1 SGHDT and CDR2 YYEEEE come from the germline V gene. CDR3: CASSLLGQGENTEAFF. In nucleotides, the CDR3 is TGTGCCAGCAGCTTGCTTGGACAGGGCGAGAACACTGAAGCTTTCTTT.

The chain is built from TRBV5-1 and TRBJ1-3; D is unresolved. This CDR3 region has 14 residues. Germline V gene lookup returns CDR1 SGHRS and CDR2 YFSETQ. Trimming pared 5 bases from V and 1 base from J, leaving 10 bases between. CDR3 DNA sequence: TGCGCCAGCAGAGAGACTCCTTCTGGAAACACCATATATTTT. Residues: CASRETPSGNTIYF.

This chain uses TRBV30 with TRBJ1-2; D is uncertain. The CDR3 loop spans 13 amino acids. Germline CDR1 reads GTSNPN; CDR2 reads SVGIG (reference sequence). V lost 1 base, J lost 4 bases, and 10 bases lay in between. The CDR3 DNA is TGTGCCTGGAGTGGGACTTTAGGCTATGGCTACACCTTC. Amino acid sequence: CAWSGTLGYGYTF.

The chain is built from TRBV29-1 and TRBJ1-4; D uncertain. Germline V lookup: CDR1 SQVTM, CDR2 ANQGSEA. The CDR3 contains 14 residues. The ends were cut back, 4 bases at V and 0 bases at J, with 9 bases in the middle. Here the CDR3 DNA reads TGCAGCGTTGTGCCGTCAGCAACTAATGAAAAACTGTTTTTT. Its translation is CSVVPSATNEKLFF.

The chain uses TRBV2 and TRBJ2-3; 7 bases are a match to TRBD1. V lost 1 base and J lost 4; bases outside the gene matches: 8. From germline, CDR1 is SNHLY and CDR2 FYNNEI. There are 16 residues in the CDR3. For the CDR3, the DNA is TGTGCCAGCAGTGAAGAGGGCAGGGGGAATGCAGATACGCAGTATTTT. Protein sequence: CASSEEGRGNADTQYF.

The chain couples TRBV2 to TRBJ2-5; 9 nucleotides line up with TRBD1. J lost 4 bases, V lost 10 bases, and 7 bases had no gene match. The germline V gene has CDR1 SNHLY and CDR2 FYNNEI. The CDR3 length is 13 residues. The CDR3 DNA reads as TGTGCCATCCCGGGACAGGGCTTAGAGACCCAGTACTTC. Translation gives CAIPGQGLETQYF.

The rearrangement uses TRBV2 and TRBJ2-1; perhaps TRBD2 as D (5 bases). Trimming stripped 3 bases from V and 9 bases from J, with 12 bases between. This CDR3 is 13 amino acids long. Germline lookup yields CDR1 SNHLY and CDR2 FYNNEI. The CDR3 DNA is TGTGCCAGCAGTGATGTTAGCGAGGTTGAGCAGTTCTTC. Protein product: CASSDVSEVEQFF.